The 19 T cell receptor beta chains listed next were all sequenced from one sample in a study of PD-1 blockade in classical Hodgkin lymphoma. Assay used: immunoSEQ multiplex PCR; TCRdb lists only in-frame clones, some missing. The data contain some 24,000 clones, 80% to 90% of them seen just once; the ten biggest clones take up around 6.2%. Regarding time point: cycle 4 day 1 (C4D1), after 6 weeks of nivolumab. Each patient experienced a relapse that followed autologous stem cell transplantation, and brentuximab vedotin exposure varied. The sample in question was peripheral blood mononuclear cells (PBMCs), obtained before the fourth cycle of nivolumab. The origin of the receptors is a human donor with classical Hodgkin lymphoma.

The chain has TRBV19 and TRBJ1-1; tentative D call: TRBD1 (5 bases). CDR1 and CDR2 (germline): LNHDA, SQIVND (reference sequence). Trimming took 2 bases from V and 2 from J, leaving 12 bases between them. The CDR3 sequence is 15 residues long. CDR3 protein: CASSIPEGINTEAFF. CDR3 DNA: TGTGCCAGTAGTATACCCGAGGGGATAAACACTGAAGCTTTCTTT.

The CDR3 nucleotides are TGTGCCAGCAGTTTAGGTAGGGCTTTCTTT. Amino acid sequence: CASSLGRAFF. J is TRBJ1-1 and V is TRBV28; D is ambiguous. In germline, CDR1 is MDHEN, CDR2 SYDVKM. V shed 2 bases and J shed 11 bases, with 6 bases lying between them. There are 10 residues in the CDR3.

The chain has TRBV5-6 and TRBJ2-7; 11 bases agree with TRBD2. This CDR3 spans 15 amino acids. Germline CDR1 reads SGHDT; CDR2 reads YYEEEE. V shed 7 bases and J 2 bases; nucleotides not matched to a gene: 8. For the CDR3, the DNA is TGTGCCAGCGGTTTAGCGGGAGGGCCCCCCTACGAGCAGTACTTC. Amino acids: CASGLAGGPPYEQYF.

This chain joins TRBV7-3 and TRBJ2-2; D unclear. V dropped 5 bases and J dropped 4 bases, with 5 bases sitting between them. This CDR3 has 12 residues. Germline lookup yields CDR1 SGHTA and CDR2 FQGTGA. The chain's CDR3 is CASSPSTGELFF. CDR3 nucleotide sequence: TGTGCCAGCAGCCCGAGCACCGGGGAGCTGTTTTTT. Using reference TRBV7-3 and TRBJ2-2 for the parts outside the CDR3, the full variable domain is GAGVSQTPSNKVTEKGKYVELRCDPISGHTALYWYRQSLGQGPEFLIYFQGTGAADDSGLPNDRFFAVRPEGSVSTLKIQRTERGDSAVYLCASSPSTGELFFGEGSRLTVL.

The CDR3 sequence is CASSRGLAGGPEEQYF. The CDR3 DNA follows: TGTGCCAGCAGCCGGGGACTAGCGGGAGGGCCGGAGGAGCAGTACTTC. The chain carries TRBV7-2 and TRBJ2-7, with 16 bases fitting TRBD2. The CDR3 runs to 16 residues. The germline CDR1 and CDR2 sequences are SGHTA and FQGNSA. V lost 5 bases and J lost 7; bases outside the gene matches: 8.

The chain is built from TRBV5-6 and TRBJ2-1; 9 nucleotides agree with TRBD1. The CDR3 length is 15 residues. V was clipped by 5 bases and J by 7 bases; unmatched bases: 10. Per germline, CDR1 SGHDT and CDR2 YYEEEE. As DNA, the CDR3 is TGTGCCAGCAGTCACCGGGACAGGGAGGTGAATGAGCAGTTCTTC. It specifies CASSHRDREVNEQFF.

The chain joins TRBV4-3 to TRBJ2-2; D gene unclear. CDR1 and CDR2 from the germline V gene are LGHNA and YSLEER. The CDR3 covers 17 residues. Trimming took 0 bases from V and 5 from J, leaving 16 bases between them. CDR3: CASSQDWAPLGTGELFF. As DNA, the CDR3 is TGCGCCAGCAGCCAAGATTGGGCCCCACTTGGGACCGGGGAGCTGTTTTTT.

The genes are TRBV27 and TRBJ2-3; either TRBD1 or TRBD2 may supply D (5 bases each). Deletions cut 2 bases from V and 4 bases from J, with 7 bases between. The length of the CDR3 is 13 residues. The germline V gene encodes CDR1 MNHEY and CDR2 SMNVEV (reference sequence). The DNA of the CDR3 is TGTGCCAGCAGTTTACAGGGAGCAGATACGCAGTATTTT. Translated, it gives CASSLQGADTQYF.

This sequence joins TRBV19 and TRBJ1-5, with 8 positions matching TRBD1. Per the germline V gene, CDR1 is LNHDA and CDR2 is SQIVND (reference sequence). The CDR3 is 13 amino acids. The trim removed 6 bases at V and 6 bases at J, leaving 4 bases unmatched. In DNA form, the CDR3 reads TGTGCCAGTAGAGACAGGGGATCTCAGCCCCAGCATTTT. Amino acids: CASRDRGSQPQHF.

The CDR3 reads CASRLQGSTEAFF. The CDR3 nucleotides are TGTGCCAGCAGGTTACAGGGGAGCACTGAAGCTTTCTTT. This sequence joins TRBV11-2 and TRBJ1-1; 7 bases are a match to TRBD1. The CDR3 consists of 13 residues. Germline loops: CDR1 SGHAT, CDR2 FQNNGV. The V and J ends lost 6 bases and 4 bases, in that order; junction bases with no gene match: 5.

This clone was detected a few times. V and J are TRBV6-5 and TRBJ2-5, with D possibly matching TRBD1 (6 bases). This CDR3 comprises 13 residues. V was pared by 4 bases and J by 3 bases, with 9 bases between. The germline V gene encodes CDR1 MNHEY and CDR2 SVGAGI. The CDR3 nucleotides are TGTGCCAGCAGTTGGGGGCCAGAAGAGACCCAGTACTTC. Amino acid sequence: CASSWGPEETQYF.

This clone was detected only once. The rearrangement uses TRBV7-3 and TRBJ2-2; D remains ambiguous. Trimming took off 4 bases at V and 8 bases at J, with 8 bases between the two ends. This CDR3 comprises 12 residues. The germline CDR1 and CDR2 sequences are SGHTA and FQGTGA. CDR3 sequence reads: CASSSPLGELFF. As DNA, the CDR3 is TGTGCCAGCAGCTCACCCCTAGGGGAGCTGTTTTTT. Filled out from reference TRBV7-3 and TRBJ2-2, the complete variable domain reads GAGVSQTPSNKVTEKGKYVELRCDPISGHTALYWYRQSLGQGPEFLIYFQGTGAADDSGLPNDRFFAVRPEGSVSTLKIQRTERGDSAVYLCASSSPLGELFFGEGSRLTVL.

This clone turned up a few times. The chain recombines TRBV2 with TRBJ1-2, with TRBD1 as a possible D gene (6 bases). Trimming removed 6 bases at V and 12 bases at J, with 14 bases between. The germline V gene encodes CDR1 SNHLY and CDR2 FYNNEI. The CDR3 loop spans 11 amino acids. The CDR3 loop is CASREDSGDTF. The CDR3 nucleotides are TGTGCCAGCAGGGAGGACAGTGGAGACACCTTC.

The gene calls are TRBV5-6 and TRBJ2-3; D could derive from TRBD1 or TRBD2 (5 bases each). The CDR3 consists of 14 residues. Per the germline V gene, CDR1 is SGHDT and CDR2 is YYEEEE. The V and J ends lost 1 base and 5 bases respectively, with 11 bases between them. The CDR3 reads CASSLYGAEDTQYF. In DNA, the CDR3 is TGTGCCAGCAGCTTGTACGGGGCGGAAGATACGCAGTATTTT.

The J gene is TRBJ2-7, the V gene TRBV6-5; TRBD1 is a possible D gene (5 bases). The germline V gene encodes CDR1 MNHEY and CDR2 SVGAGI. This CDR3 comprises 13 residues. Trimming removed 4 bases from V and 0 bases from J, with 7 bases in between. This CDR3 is CASSSDSSYEQYF. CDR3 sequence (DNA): TGTGCCAGCAGTTCCGACAGCTCCTACGAGCAGTACTTC.

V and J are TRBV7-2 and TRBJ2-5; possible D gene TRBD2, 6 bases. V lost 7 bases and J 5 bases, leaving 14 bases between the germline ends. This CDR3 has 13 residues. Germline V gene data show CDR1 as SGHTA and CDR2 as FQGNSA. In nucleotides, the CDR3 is TGTGCCAGCATCCCCACGGCGGGGGAGACCCAGTACTTC. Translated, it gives CASIPTAGETQYF.

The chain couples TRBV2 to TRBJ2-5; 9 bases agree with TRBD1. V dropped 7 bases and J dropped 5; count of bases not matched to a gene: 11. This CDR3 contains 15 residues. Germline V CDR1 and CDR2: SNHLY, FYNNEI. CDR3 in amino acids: CASNLQGAREETQYF. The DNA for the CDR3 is TGTGCCAGCAATCTACAGGGGGCGCGGGAGGAGACCCAGTACTTC.

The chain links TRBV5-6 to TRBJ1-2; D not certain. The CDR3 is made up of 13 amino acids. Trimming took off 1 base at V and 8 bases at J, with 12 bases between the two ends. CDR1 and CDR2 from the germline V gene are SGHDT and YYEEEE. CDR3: CASSLTAFGGYTF. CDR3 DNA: TGTGCCAGCAGCTTGACGGCTTTCGGGGGCTACACCTTC. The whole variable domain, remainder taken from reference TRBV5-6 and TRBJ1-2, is DAGVTQSPTHLIKTRGQQVTLRCSPKSGHDTVSWYQQALGQGPQFIFQYYEEEERQRGNFPDRFSGHQFPNYSSELNVNALLLGDSALYLCASSLTAFGGYTFGSGTRLTVV.

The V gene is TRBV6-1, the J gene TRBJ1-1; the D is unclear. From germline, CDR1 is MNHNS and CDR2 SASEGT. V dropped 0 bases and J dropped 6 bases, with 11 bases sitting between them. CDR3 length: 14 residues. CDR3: CASSEASVGPEAFF. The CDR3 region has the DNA TGTGCCAGCAGTGAAGCTTCCGTCGGACCTGAAGCTTTCTTT.